The present T cell receptor beta chain was sequenced within a study of glioma-infiltrating T cells after dendritic cell vaccination (dated by TCRdb to 2016 to 2018). For the wider study: Of the roughly 15 glioblastoma patients in the cohort, all drawn from Phase I and II dendritic cell vaccination trials, 9 were newly diagnosed and 6 had recurrent disease. Patients received autologous tumor lysate-pulsed dendritic cell vaccination between the early 2000s and the early 2010s. The vaccine consisted of monocyte-derived dendritic cells cultured approximately seven days with IL-4 and GM-CSF, then pulsed overnight with autologous tumor lysate. Each patient was given three intradermal dendritic cell vaccine injections, spaced two weeks apart, in the arm below the axilla. In glioblastoma patients vaccinated with dendritic cells, deep sequencing of TCR beta CDR3 regions served to measure the amount of tumor-infiltrating lymphocytes and to compare repertoires between tumor and blood. Survival after dendritic cell vaccination was correlated with TCR sequencing metrics, including TIL content and tumor-blood repertoire overlap. Summary of the overall study and its limitations: No direct relationship between TCR clonality and survival was found, suggesting a diverse polyclonal response may matter. Longer time to progression and overall survival after dendritic cell vaccination were predicted by higher estimated pretreatment TIL content. The cohort was small and heterogeneous, and full blood and tumor sets were available for few patients, with initial-recurrent tumor pairs available for even fewer patients. The three-group TCR overlap response model was described as speculative and requiring prospective validation.

The immunoSEQ assay amplified TCRB CDR3 regions from roughly 2 micrograms of genomic DNA, or from all available DNA when less than that amount was available. Multiplex PCR used 60 forward primers for TCR V beta segments and 13 reverse primers for J beta segments. Synthetic control templates were spiked into each sample at limiting dilution to estimate reads per starting template. Sequencing produced 87 bp reads on the Illumina HiSeq System. Concerning the study's data processing: PCR and sequencing errors were removed by a nearest neighbor algorithm that merged closely related sequences. TCR overlap was defined as the percentage of unique tumor TCR beta sequences that were also found in the peripheral blood of the same patient. TCRdb limited this immuneACCESS table to in-frame rearrangements with V and J called. A share of clones is missing; checked studies link under half to unresolved V genes, and the rest is unexplained. That table is the source of V, J and clone size, and D and trimming were worked out from the DNA. The sample yields 80,000 to 100,000 clones; 70% to 80% were counted once. The ten biggest clones cover over 5% of the sample.

Patients were selected for having adequate residual fresh-frozen tumor tissue and more than two years of available survival data. An isocitrate dehydrogenase mutation was not carried by any of the glioblastoma patients, although molecular status was otherwise variable. PBMC were collected before vaccination, two weeks after the third vaccination, and at tumor progression when it occurred. The Qiagen DNeasy Blood extraction Kit was used to extract genomic DNA. The CDR3 contains 16 residues, cysteine and phenylalanine counted. Of all the DNA, just the CDR3 is kept, 48 bases in frame from base 1. As encoded in the germline V gene, CDR1 is MGHDK while CDR2 is SYGVNS. V loses 2 bases, J loses 2 bases, and the germline ends lie 15 bases apart. Comment on this clone: Its antigen is currently not known. Per-base qualities were not stored, and no clone one base away is much larger.

The sequence came from a human donor with glioblastoma. The V and J genes are TRBV25-1 and TRBJ1-2, and perhaps TRBD1 as D gene, on 5 matching bases. Sequencing was performed on blood, taken before dendritic cell vaccination. This receptor carries the CDR3 CASSEPTGRGNYGYTF. In nucleotides, the sequence is TGTGCCAGCAGTGAACCCACGGGACGGGGGAACTATGGCTACACCTTC.